This TCR beta chain was sequenced during a study of shared clonotypes between healthy human individuals. Study context: For every donor, three CD4 naive, three CD4 memory, two CD8 naive and one CD8 memory plates were used. General study results and limits: How much donors shared clonotypes was expected to be affected by sequencing depth. Unshared clonotypes carried lower generation probabilities than those common to all four donors.

Measured with immunoSEQ multiplex PCR; TCRdb has only the in-frame clones, and not every one. The sample yields hundreds of thousands of clones, 90% to 97% seen once. About this clone: As yet, its antigen is unknown.

Naive CD8 cells were CD45RO-negative, positively selected for CCR7, excluding terminally differentiated effector memory CD45RA+ cells. This clonotype originated in a woman between 25 and 40 years old in good health. Sequenced input: naive CD8+ T cells sorted from blood.

CDR3 region: CASSQDPGAAGYTF. CDR3 nucleotide sequence: TGCGCCAGCAGCCAGGACCCGGGGGCGGCTGGCTACACCTTC. V and J are TRBV4-1 and TRBJ1-2, with D maybe TRBD1 (6 bases). Germline assignment: CDR1 MGHRA and CDR2 YSYEKL. This CDR3 has 14 amino acids. V lost 3 bases, J lost 7 bases, and 15 bases lay in between.